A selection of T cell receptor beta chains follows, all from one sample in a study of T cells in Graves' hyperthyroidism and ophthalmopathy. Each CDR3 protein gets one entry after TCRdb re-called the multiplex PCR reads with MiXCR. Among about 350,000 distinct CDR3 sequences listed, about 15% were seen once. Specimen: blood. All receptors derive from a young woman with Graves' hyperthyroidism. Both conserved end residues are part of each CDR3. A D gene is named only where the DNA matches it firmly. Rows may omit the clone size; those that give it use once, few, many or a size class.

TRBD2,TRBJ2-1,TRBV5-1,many,TGCGCCAGCAGCCCGGAGGGACTAGCGCATGAGCAGTTCTTC,CASSPEGLAHEQFF
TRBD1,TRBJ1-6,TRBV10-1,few,TGCGCCAGCCTGATTGGAGACAGGGAGAGCTCCTATAATTCACCCCTCCACTTT,CASLIGDRESSYNSPLHF
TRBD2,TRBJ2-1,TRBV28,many,TGTGCCAGCAGTGGGTCCTTCGGGACTAGCGGGAGCTCCTACAATGAGCAGTTCTTC,CASSGSFGTSGSSYNEQFF
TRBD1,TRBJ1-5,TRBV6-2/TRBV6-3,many,TGTGCCAGCAGTTACGCGGACAGGGGTCATCAGCCCCAGCATTTT,CASSYADRGHQPQHF
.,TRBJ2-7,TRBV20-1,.,TGCAGTGCCTCAACTAGTTTCTCCTACGAGCAGTACTTC,CSASTSFSYEQYF
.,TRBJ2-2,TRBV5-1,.,TGCGCCAGCAGCTTGGTGGGGCTGACAGGCGGAGGGACCGGGGAGCTGTTTTTT,CASSLVGLTGGGTGELFF
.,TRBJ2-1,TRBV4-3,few,TGCGCCAGCGCCTTATTCACGGGCTCCTACAATGAGCAGTTCTTC,CASALFTGSYNEQFF
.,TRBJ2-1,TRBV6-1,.,TGTGCCAGCAGTGAGGGCAGGGGGGACAATGAGCAGTTCTTC,CASSEGRGDNEQFF
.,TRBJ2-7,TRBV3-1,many,TGTGCCAGCAGCCGGGGTCCAGGGTCAGGTTACGAGCAGTACTTC,CASSRGPGSGYEQYF
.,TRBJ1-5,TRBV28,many,TGTGCCAGCCGCCCCCCAGGCACTTATAGCAATCAGCCCCAGCATTTT,CASRPPGTYSNQPQHF
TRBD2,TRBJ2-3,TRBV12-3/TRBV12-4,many,TGTGCCAGCAGACCTAGCGGGGGAGATACGCAGTATTTT,CASRPSGGDTQYF
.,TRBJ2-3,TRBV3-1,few,TGTGCCAGCAGCCCTTTAGGCCGGGGTAGCGGAAGACCCAGCACAGATACGCAGTATTTT,CASSPLGRGSGRPSTDTQYF
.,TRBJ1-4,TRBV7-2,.,TGTGCCAGCAGCTCAAGGTTGGGGTCGTATGAAAAACTGTTTTTT,CASSSRLGSYEKLFF
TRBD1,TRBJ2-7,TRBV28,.,TGTGCCAGCAGCAACTCCGGGACAGGCTACGAGCAGTACTTC,CASSNSGTGYEQYF
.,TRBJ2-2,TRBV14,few,TGTGCCAGCAGCCGGATCCGGGTCGGGGAGCTGTTTTTT,CASSRIRVGELFF
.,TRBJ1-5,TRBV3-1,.,TGTGCCAGCAGCCAAGGGGGTTACCAGCCCCAGCATTTT,CASSQGGYQPQHF
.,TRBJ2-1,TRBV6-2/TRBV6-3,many,TGTGCCAGCAGTGCGACCTTGGGCTTGGGCAATAGCGACAATGAGCAGTTCTTC,CASSATLGLGNSDNEQFF
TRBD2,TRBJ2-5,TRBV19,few,TGTGCCAGTAGTATCCCAGCGGGAGGAGGAGAGACCCAGTACTTC,CASSIPAGGGETQYF
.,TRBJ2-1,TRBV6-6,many,TGTGCCAGCAGTTACCTCCAGGGGGGCTACAATGAGCAGTTCTTC,CASSYLQGGYNEQFF
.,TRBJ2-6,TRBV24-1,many,TGTGCCACCCTCGGTTCCGGGGCCGGGGCCAACGTCCTGACTTTC,CATLGSGAGANVLTF
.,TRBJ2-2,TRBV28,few,TGTGCCAGCAGCTCATCAGGGTCCGGGGAGCTGTTTTTT,CASSSSGSGELFF
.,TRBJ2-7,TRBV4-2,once,TGTGCCAGCAGCCAACAGGTCCAGGGCCACGAGCAGTACTTC,CASSQQVQGHEQYF
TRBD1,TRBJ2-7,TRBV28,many,TGTGCCAGCAGTTCACCCGGGACAGGACGCTACGAGCAGTACTTC,CASSSPGTGRYEQYF
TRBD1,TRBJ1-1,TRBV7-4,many,TGTGCCAGCCAGGGGGCGAACACTGAAGCTTTCTTT,CASQGANTEAFF
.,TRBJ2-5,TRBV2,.,TGTGCCAGCAAGGGGGATTCAGGGACCCAGTACTTC,CASKGDSGTQYF
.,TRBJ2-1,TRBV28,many,TGTGCCAGCAGGGCCCTCGGGACTTACAATGAGCAGTTCTTC,CASRALGTYNEQFF
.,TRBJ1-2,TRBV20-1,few,TGCAGTGCTAGGGGAGTATTCAAGAGGAGTAATGGCTACACCTTC,CSARGVFKRSNGYTF